A single sample is the source of the 11 T cell receptor beta chains below, sequenced in a study of OX40 agonist ivuxolimab in advanced cancers. The table came from immunoSEQ multiplex PCR; TCRdb's copy has only in-frame clones and leaves some out. This sample has roughly 80,000 clones, with around 87% found just once. The sequencing here drew on CD4+ or CD8+ T cells sorted from blood, taken in a trial of the OX40 agonist ivuxolimab. The receptors were gathered from an adult with an advanced solid tumor such as melanoma, head and neck, liver or kidney cancer.

V usage is TRBV7-2 and J usage is TRBJ1-1; D may be TRBD1 (5 bases). Germline lookup yields CDR1 SGHTA and CDR2 FQGNSA. The CDR3 extends over 13 amino acids. The ends were cut back, 3 bases at V and 5 bases at J, with 10 bases in the middle. CDR3 DNA: TGTGCCAGCAGCTTTGGGAGGGGAACTGAAGCTTTCTTT. Translated, it gives CASSFGRGTEAFF.

The chain carries TRBV10-1 and TRBJ2-1, with D perhaps TRBD1 or TRBD2 (5 bases each). CDR1 and CDR2 (germline): WNHNN, SYGVQD (reference sequence). V was clipped by 6 bases and J by 12 bases, with 12 bases between them. CDR3 length equals 11 residues. The DNA of the CDR3 is TGCGCCAGCAGCGACGGGACCCGGCAGTTCTTC. Translated: CASSDGTRQFF.

J is TRBJ2-1 and V is TRBV2, with D possibly TRBD1 on 6 matching bases. CDR1 SNHLY and CDR2 FYNNEI come from the germline V gene. The CDR3 covers 15 residues. V lost 1 base and J lost 5, with 12 bases in between. For the CDR3, the DNA is TGTGCCAGCAGTGAAGTGGTGACAGGCAACAATGAGCAGTTCTTC. This codes for CASSEVVTGNNEQFF.

This chain joins TRBV18 and TRBJ1-2; D gene uncertain. The CDR3 sequence is 15 residues long. The V end was cut by 1 base, the J end by 4 bases, with 13 bases between. Germline V gene sequence: CDR1 KGHSH, CDR2 LQKENI. CDR3 bases: TGTGCCAGCTCACCACAGGGTGGATGGGGCTATGGCTACACCTTC. Its protein product is CASSPQGGWGYGYTF.

This sequence joins TRBV7-2 and TRBJ2-1; 8 bases fit TRBD1. Trimming took 5 bases from V and 8 from J; bases not matched to a gene: 11. The CDR3 totals 15 residues. Germline V gene lookup returns CDR1 SGHTA and CDR2 FQGNSA. DNA of the CDR3: TGTGCCAGCAGCCCTTCAGGGGGCGGGCGTGATGAGCAGTTCTTC. As protein: CASSPSGGGRDEQFF.

The J gene is TRBJ2-5, the V gene TRBV30; the match to TRBD2 covers 12 bases. The CDR3 has 18 residues. Trimming removed 3 bases from V and 2 bases from J; junction bases left unmatched: 13. CDR1 and CDR2 (germline): GTSNPN, SVGIG (reference sequence). The DNA for the CDR3 is TGTGCCTGGAGGGGGGGGGCTAGCGGGAGGGCCAAACAAGAGACCCAGTACTTC. It specifies CAWRGGASGRAKQETQYF. Variable domain in full (rest from reference TRBV30 and TRBJ2-5): SQTIHQWPATLVQPVGSPLSLECTVEGTSNPNLYWYRQAAGRGLQLLFYSVGIGQISSEVPQNLSASRPQDRQFILSSKKLLLSDSGFYLCAWRGGASGRAKQETQYFGPGTRLLVL.

The chain combines TRBV4-1 with TRBJ1-2; 7 bases are shared with TRBD1. Germline-derived CDR1 and CDR2 are MGHRA and YSYEKL. This CDR3 comprises 14 residues. V dropped 4 bases and J dropped 7; count of bases not matched to a gene: 9. CDR3 sequence (DNA): TGCGCCAGCAGCCGGATTACAGGGGTCTCTGGCTACACCTTC. This sequence encodes CASSRITGVSGYTF.

The chain has TRBV7-2 and TRBJ1-2; D is uncertain. This CDR3 has 12 residues. V was pared by 0 bases and J by 3 bases, with 2 bases between. Germline lookup yields CDR1 SGHTA and CDR2 FQGNSA. The CDR3 sequence is CASSLAHYGYTF. In DNA form, the CDR3 reads TGTGCCAGCAGCTTAGCCCACTATGGCTACACCTTC.

This chain connects TRBV9 to TRBJ1-2, with 7 nucleotides matching TRBD1. J lost 4 bases, V lost 3 bases, and 9 bases had no gene match. The CDR3 spans 15 residues. Per the germline V gene, CDR1 is SGDLS and CDR2 is YYNGEE. CDR3 in DNA: TGTGCCAGCAGCGCGTCTCACAGGGGACCCTATGGCTACACCTTC. It translates to CASSASHRGPYGYTF. Full variable domain (rest looked up from reference TRBV9 and TRBJ1-2): DSGVTQTPKHLITATGQRVTLRCSPRSGDLSVYWYQQSLDQGLQFLIQYYNGEERAKGNILERFSAQQFPDLHSELNLSSLELGDSALYFCASSASHRGPYGYTFGSGTRLTVV.

The chain employs TRBV28 and TRBJ2-3; D call uncertain. With 6 bases removed from V and 2 bases from J, the gap between germline ends came to 12 bases. The CDR3 sequence is 14 residues long. The V gene's germline CDR1 is MDHEN and CDR2 SYDVKM. In nucleotides, the CDR3 is TGTGCCAGCAGCCCTACCCTCTTCACAGATACGCAGTATTTT. This encodes CASSPTLFTDTQYF.

This rearrangement joins TRBV6-1 to TRBJ2-2; TRBD1 matches 9 bases. CDR3 length: 17 amino acids. V was clipped by 4 bases and J by 6 bases; unmatched bases: 12. Germline V gene sequence: CDR1 MNHNS, CDR2 SASEGT. The CDR3 spells CASSVGGQGKRSGELFF. CDR3 in DNA: TGTGCCAGCAGTGTGGGAGGACAGGGGAAAAGGTCCGGGGAGCTGTTTTTT.